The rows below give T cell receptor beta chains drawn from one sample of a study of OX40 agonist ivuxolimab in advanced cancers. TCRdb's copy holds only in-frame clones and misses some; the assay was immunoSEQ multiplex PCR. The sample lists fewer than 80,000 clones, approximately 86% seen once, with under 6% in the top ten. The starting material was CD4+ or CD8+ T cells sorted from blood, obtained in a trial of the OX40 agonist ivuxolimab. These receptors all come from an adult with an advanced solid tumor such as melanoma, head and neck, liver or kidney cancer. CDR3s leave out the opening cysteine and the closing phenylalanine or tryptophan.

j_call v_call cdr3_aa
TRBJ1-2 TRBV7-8 ASSLVSGPNYGYT
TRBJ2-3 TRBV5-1 ASSWPAGGETDTQY
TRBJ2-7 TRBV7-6 ASGGGSGSEQY
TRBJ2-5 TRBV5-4 ASSVQGYQETQY
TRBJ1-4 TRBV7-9 ASSPSGARNEKLF
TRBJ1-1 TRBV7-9 ASSRGETMNTEAF
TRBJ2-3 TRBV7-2 ASTFDRYTQY
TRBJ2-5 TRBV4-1 ASSQGREIETQY
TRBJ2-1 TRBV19 ASSRQAGGYYHEQF
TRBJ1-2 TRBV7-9 ASSLESSLGGYT
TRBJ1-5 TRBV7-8 ASSLVRGYQPQH
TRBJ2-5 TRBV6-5 ASSYSTAGTQY
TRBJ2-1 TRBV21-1 ASSHRDRGDLEQF
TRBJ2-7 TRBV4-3 ASSLVGGGPYEQY
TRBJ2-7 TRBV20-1 SASQGNEQY
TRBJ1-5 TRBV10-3 AITPCGKGRRMTRQSAPA
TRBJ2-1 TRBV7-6 ASSLVAGGNEQF
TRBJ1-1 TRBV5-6 ASSRRGGTEAF
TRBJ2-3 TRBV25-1 ASSPTGRITDTQY
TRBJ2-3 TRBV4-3 ASSQEGLAGASPDTQY
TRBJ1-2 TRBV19 ASSTPQTVYGYT
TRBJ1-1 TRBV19 ASSLLGIEAF
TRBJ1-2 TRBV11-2 ASSLDAGTDYGYT
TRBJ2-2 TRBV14 ASSPLNTGELF
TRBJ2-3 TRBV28 ASRGVGTGELDTQY
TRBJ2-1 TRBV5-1 ASSLVGGNEQF
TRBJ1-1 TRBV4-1 ASSQDGAGTNTEAF
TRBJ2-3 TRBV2 ASKTGPSTDTQY
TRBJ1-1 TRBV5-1 ASSLAGRGDTEAF
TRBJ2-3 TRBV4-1 ASSPRGRVTDTQY
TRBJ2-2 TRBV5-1 ASSLVPGSGELF
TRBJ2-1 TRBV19 ASSPTGRGNEQF
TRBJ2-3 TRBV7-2 ASSLAGGVDTQY
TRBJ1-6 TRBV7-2 ASRTGGSPLH
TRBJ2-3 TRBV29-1 SVALDTDTQY
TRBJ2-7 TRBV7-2 ASSVALRDRVSYEQY
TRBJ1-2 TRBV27 ASSPQGARGYT
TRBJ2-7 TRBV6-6 ASSYSPDRTNEQY
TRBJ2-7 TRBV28 ATRGTDPYEQY
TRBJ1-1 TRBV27 ASSFSPRDRAT
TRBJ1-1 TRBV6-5 ASSRLVYTEAF